This T cell receptor (beta chain) was recovered during a study of blood T cell repertoires in COVID-19. This CDR3 contains 16 residues. CDR1 LGHNA and CDR2 YNFKEQ come from the germline V gene. The V end lost 1 base, the J end lost 0 bases, and 9 bases lay between the germline ends. Libraries were prepared by immunoSEQ multiplex PCR; TCRdb keeps only in-frame clonotypes and omits some of them. Among about 400,000 clones listed, over 75% were seen once. The clonotype comes from a man in his forties in a cohort exposed to, infected with or recovered from COVID-19 (not recorded which). The chain recombines TRBV4-2 with TRBJ2-2, with D unresolved. Sample: PBMCs or T cells enriched from blood (not recorded which). CDR3 sequence: CASSQVRGANTGELFF. CDR3 nucleotides: TGTGCCAGCAGCCAAGTTCGAGGAGCGAACACCGGGGAGCTGTTTTTT.